Listed here is a single T cell receptor (beta chain). Its antigen is not identified. Time point in this sample: patch test 1, 2 weeks after DPC sensitization. Treatment meaning: therapeutic diphenylcyclopropenone sensitization with weekly scalp DPC. The CDR3 sequence is 13 residues long. From germline, CDR1 is LGHNA and CDR2 YNFKEQ. V was clipped by 4 bases and J by 9 bases, with 16 bases between them. This specimen belongs to a study of human T cells and chemical hapten exposure. About the study: The sensitizer, 2% DPC, was used on approximately 2 cm by approximately 2 cm of upper inner arm skin. Study results and caveats: A positive correlation with patch test score was shown by PT1 expanded TCR counts. DPC sensitization left the count of TCRs above 1 in 1000 unchanged.

As originally analysed: Per-sample TCR counts ranged from about 20,000 to 750,000, median 95,638. TCRdb analysed the RACE reads with MiXCR anew, one entry per CDR3 protein. TCRdb, not the original authors, processed these V and J calls. The sample consists of roughly 98,000 distinct CDR3 sequences, 9.5% to 15% of them appearing once. Sequenced here: whole blood, sampled in connection with sensitization to the hapten diphenylcyclopropenone (DPC). The sequence came from a woman aged 40 to 50 with alopecia areata. Some clones in this sample may be carry-over from other donors' samples. The gene calls are TRBV4-2 and TRBJ2-7; tentatively, D is TRBD2 (6 bases). The CDR3 bases are TGTGCCAGCAGCCCAAGCGTTGGGACTGCGCAGTACTTC. Protein: CASSPSVGTAQYF.